This paragraph reports one TCR beta chain. Its antigen is unidentified. The data derive from a study of a mutant IDH1 vaccine in newly diagnosed glioma. Overall study context: The study started vaccination 4-6 weeks after radiotherapy alone, or with temozolomide cycles. Before enrollment, the patients had been treated with radiotherapy alone, temozolomide alone, or both together. Most of them had received both. Study results and caveats: Among all patients, vaccine-induced immune responses occurred in approximately 94%.

TCRdb keeps only in-frame clones here, not all; method: immunoSEQ multiplex PCR. The sample includes about 83,000 clones, 75% to 90% of them seen just once. Time point described: week 47, end of study. The vaccine gave 300 ug of a 20-mer mutant IDH1 peptide subcutaneously per dose. The V segment lost 7 bases and the J segment 7 bases; nucleotides outside the gene matches: 8. The CDR3 runs 14 residues. The germline V gene has CDR1 LGHNA and CDR2 YSLEER. The starting material was PBMCs, obtained from a glioma patient whose treatment included an IDH1 peptide vaccine. The chain carries TRBV4-3 and TRBJ2-1, with TRBD2 matching over 9 bases. The receptor was isolated from a man between 40 and 49 years old with glioma. The CDR3: CASKLEGLANEQFF. CDR3 nucleotides: TGCGCCAGCAAATTAGAAGGACTAGCGAATGAGCAGTTCTTC.